This entry lists 20 T cell receptor beta chains sequenced from one sample in a study of blood T cell repertoires in COVID-19. Clones were sequenced by immunoSEQ multiplex PCR, and TCRdb holds only the in-frame ones, with some missing. This sample carries roughly 180,000 clones, around 80% of them seen once, and the ten largest clones take about 10%. The sample taken for sequencing was PBMCs or T cells enriched from blood (not recorded which). These receptors all stem from a man aged 50 to 59 who had recovered from COVID-19.

The V and J genes are TRBV5-1 and TRBJ1-1; maybe TRBD1 (5 bases). The V gene's germline CDR1 is SGHRS and CDR2 YFSETQ. The CDR3 extends over 14 amino acids. The ends were cut back, 6 bases at V and 1 base at J, with 13 bases in the middle. The CDR3 region is CASKPWGGNTEAFF. In DNA, the CDR3 is TGCGCCAGCAAGCCTTGGGGCGGGAACACTGAAGCTTTCTTT.

The chain links TRBV9 to TRBJ2-2; possibly TRBD2 for D (6 bases). The CDR3 runs to 16 residues. The germline V gene has CDR1 SGDLS and CDR2 YYNGEE. V was trimmed by 4 bases and J by 3 bases, leaving 16 bases between them. The chain's CDR3 is CASSSGGGTYTGELFF. Written as DNA, the CDR3 is TGTGCCAGCAGCTCTGGTGGGGGGACGTACACCGGGGAGCTGTTTTTT.

The chain is built from TRBV4-1 and TRBJ1-4; tentatively, D is TRBD1 (5 bases). There are 14 residues in the CDR3. The germline V gene encodes CDR1 MGHRA and CDR2 YSYEKL. V was pared by 4 bases and J by 6 bases, with 12 bases between. The CDR3 region is CASSPAQGDEKLFF. In nucleotides, the CDR3 is TGCGCCAGCAGCCCCGCGCAGGGCGATGAAAAACTGTTTTTT.

V is TRBV10-3 and J is TRBJ2-7; 10 bases map to TRBD1. The CDR3 is made up of 14 amino acids. Trimming removed 7 bases from V and 6 bases from J; junction bases left unmatched: 9. Germline V CDR1 and CDR2: ENHRY, SYGVKD. Here the CDR3 reads CAINDRGRDGEQYF. CDR3 coding DNA: TGTGCCATCAATGACAGGGGGCGCGATGGCGAGCAGTACTTC.

CDR3: CASSPPGANNQPQHF. CDR3 DNA sequence: TGTGCCAGCTCACCCCCAGGGGCAAACAATCAGCCCCAGCATTTT. The chain links TRBV18 to TRBJ1-5; tentatively, D is TRBD1 (6 bases). V lost 3 bases to trimming and J lost 3 bases, with 12 bases between them. Germline V gives CDR1 KGHSH, CDR2 LQKENI. The CDR3 contains 15 residues. The entire variable domain, with the rest obtained from reference TRBV18 and TRBJ1-5, is as follows: NAGVMQNPRHLVRRRGQEARLRCSPMKGHSHVYWYRQLPEEGLKFMVYLQKENIIDESGMPKERFSAEFPKEGPSILRIQQVVRGDSAAYFCASSPPGANNQPQHFGDGTRLSIL.

The genes are TRBV7-9 and TRBJ1-5; TRBD1 is a possible D gene (5 bases). This CDR3 spans 15 amino acids. Germline V gene sequence: CDR1 SEHNR, CDR2 FQNEAQ (reference sequence). V dropped 3 bases and J dropped 4 bases, with 13 bases sitting between them. The CDR3 sequence is CASSLAGVSNQPQHF. The CDR3 DNA sequence: TGTGCCAGCAGCTTGGCGGGGGTCTCTAATCAGCCCCAGCATTTT.

On this clone: This same CDR3 is encoded by further DNA sequences in the sample. The rearrangement uses TRBV19 and TRBJ2-2; D gene ambiguous. The ends were cut back, 5 bases at V and 3 bases at J, with 7 bases in the middle. Germline V lookup: CDR1 LNHDA, CDR2 SQIVND (reference sequence). The CDR3 totals 13 residues. CDR3 coding DNA: TGTGCCAGTAGTCGCGAAGACACCGGGGAGCTGTTTTTT. It is translated as CASSREDTGELFF.

V is TRBV27 and J is TRBJ2-1, with 9 bases matching TRBD1. V shed 5 bases and J 0 bases; nucleotides not matched to a gene: 11. Germline CDR1 and CDR2: MNHEY and SMNVEV (reference sequence). The CDR3 has 18 amino acids. CDR3 protein: CASSGGTGRYSSYNEQFF. As DNA, the CDR3 is TGTGCCAGCAGTGGAGGGACAGGGAGGTATAGCTCCTACAATGAGCAGTTCTTC.

This chain's CDR3 is CASRLLSSYEQYF. CDR3 DNA: TGTGCCAGCAGGCTTCTTAGCTCCTACGAGCAGTACTTC. The chain employs TRBV28 and TRBJ2-7; no definite D call. Germline lookup yields CDR1 MDHEN and CDR2 SYDVKM. V gave up 6 bases and J gave up 0 bases, with 9 bases separating them. CDR3 length equals 13 residues.

The chain employs TRBV18 and TRBJ1-5; the match to TRBD1 covers 9 bases. V was clipped by 2 bases and J by 1 base; unmatched bases: 0. The CDR3 covers 15 residues. Germline loops: CDR1 KGHSH, CDR2 LQKENI. The CDR3 bases are TGTGCCAGCTCACCAGGGACAGGGAGCAATCAGCCCCAGCATTTT. This sequence encodes CASSPGTGSNQPQHF.

This CDR3 reads CASSQDSSGAYNEQFF. The CDR3 bases are TGTGCCAGCAGCCAAGATTCGAGCGGGGCGTACAATGAGCAGTTCTTC. This rearrangement joins TRBV4-2 to TRBJ2-1, with 7 bases that match TRBD2. CDR3 length equals 16 residues. The germline gives CDR1 LGHNA, CDR2 YNFKEQ. Trimming took 0 bases from V and 4 from J; bases not matched to a gene: 6.

In nucleotides, the CDR3 is TGTGCCAGCAGTTCCCAACCTTGGGACACACACCAAGAGACCCAGTACTTC. Protein product: CASSSQPWDTHQETQYF. The V call is TRBV27, the J call TRBJ2-5; possibly TRBD1 for D (6 bases). V dropped 4 bases and J dropped 0 bases, with 18 bases sitting between them. Germline V gives CDR1 MNHEY, CDR2 SMNVEV (reference sequence). CDR3 size: 17 residues.

The CDR3: CASSPLTGPAEQYF. CDR3 DNA sequence: TGCGCCAGCAGCCCCCTGACAGGGCCGGCCGAGCAGTACTTC. The J gene is TRBJ2-7, the V gene TRBV5-1, with 7 bases matching TRBD1. The length of the CDR3 is 14 residues. The germline V gene encodes CDR1 SGHRS and CDR2 YFSETQ. V shed 4 bases, J shed 6 bases, and the junction held 10 bases outside the gene matches.

This clone has a handful of counts. The genes are TRBV3-1 (or the pseudogene TRBV3-2) and TRBJ1-4, with TRBD1 matching 8 bases. The CDR3 has 15 amino acids. CDR1 and CDR2 from the germline V gene are LGHDT and YNNKEL (reference sequence). Unmatched junction bases numbered 9, after V lost 5 bases and J lost 7 bases. CDR3 bases: TGTGCCAGCAGCAAAACCGGGACAGGTGCTGAAAAACTGTTTTTT. Translation: CASSKTGTGAEKLFF.

The J gene is TRBJ2-5, the V gene TRBV7-8; 7 nucleotides line up with TRBD1. V was pared by 5 bases and J by 3 bases, with 6 bases of the junction left unmatched. Germline values: CDR1 SGHVS, CDR2 FQNEAQ. CDR3 length equals 14 residues. CDR3 sequence reads: CASSTGTAKETQYF. The CDR3 nucleotides are TGTGCCAGCAGCACCGGGACAGCAAAAGAGACCCAGTACTTC.

The chain links TRBV5-8 to TRBJ1-1, with a weak D call TRBD1 (6 bases). This CDR3 spans 14 amino acids. V gave up 5 bases and J gave up 7 bases, with 18 bases separating them. The germline V gene encodes CDR1 SGHTS and CDR2 YDEGEE. The CDR3 nucleotides read TGTGCCAGCAGTTCCATAACGGGGGGCGTTGAAGCTTTCTTT. Translating it yields CASSSITGGVEAFF.

This rearrangement joins TRBV5-8 to TRBJ2-5; 8 bases map to TRBD2. The germline V gene has CDR1 SGHTS and CDR2 YDEGEE. V shed 6 bases, J shed 2 bases, and the junction held 3 bases outside the gene matches. The CDR3 consists of 13 residues. The CDR3 bases are TGTGCCAGCAAGCGGGAGATACAAGAGACCCAGTACTTC. The encoded protein is CASKREIQETQYF. Combining the CDR3 with reference TRBV5-8 and TRBJ2-5 gives the whole variable domain EAGVTQSPTHLIKTRGQQATLRCSPISGHTSVYWYQQALGLGLQFLLWYDEGEERNRGNFPPRFSGRQFPNYSSELNVNALELEDSALYLCASKREIQETQYFGPGTRLLVL.

This clone showed up just once. The V gene is TRBV13, the J gene TRBJ1-2; maybe TRBD1 (6 bases). The CDR3 covers 13 residues. Deletions cut 5 bases from V and 8 bases from J, with 15 bases between. The germline CDR1 and CDR2 sequences are PRHDT and FYEKMQ (reference sequence). The CDR3: CASSVRGYGGYTF. The CDR3 nucleotides are TGTGCCAGCAGCGTCAGGGGTTATGGAGGCTACACCTTC.

The V call is TRBV7-3, the J call TRBJ2-2; 10 nucleotides align to TRBD1. The CDR3 loop spans 16 amino acids. Germline V gene data show CDR1 as SGHTA and CDR2 as FQGTGA. The trim removed 0 bases at V and 6 bases at J, leaving 4 bases unmatched. CDR3 protein: CASSLTGTGAAGELFF. The DNA for the CDR3 is TGTGCCAGCAGCTTAACCGGGACAGGGGCAGCCGGGGAGCTGTTTTTT. The full variable domain, completed using reference TRBV7-3 and TRBJ2-2, is GAGVSQTPSNKVTEKGKYVELRCDPISGHTALYWYRQSLGQGPEFLIYFQGTGAADDSGLPNDRFFAVRPEGSVSTLKIQRTERGDSAVYLCASSLTGTGAAGELFFGEGSRLTVL.

V is TRBV9 and J is TRBJ2-4; 8 positions match TRBD1. CDR1 and CDR2 from the germline V gene are SGDLS and YYNGEE. The CDR3 extends over 13 amino acids. Trimming took 0 bases from V and 10 from J; bases not matched to a gene: 3. DNA of the CDR3: TGTGCCAGCAGCGTAGGGACAGGGTTAATTCAGTACTTC. Encoded protein: CASSVGTGLIQYF.